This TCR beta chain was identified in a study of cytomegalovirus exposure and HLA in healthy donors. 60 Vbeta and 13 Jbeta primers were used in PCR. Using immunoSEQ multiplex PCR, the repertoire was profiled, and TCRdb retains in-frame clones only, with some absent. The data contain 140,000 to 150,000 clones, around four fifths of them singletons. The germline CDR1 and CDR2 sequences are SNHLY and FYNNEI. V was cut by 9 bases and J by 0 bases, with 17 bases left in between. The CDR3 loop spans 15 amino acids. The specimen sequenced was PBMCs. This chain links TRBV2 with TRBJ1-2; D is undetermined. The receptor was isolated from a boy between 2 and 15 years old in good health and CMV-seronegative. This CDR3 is CARNKIRRSNYGYTF. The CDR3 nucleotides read TGTGCCAGAAACAAGATCCGTCGATCTAACTATGGCTACACCTTC.